This T cell receptor beta chain was captured in a study of control samples from healthy donors and cancer patients. J lost 1 base, V lost 5 bases, and 4 bases had no gene match. The germline V gene has CDR1 SGHTA and CDR2 FQGNSA. The CDR3 extends over 15 amino acids. TCRdb keeps only in-frame clones here, not all; method: immunoSEQ multiplex PCR. The sample records approximately 100,000 clones, around nine tenths being singletons. The sample holds one count of this clone. Material: blood. The receptor was isolated from a man aged 30-40 years in good health. The chain joins TRBV7-2 to TRBJ2-2, with 7 bases that match TRBD1. DNA for the CDR3: TGTGCCAGCAGCATTGACAGGGTGAACACCGGGGAGCTGTTTTTT. As protein: CASSIDRVNTGELFF.